This is a list of T cell receptor beta chains from one sample in a study of human T cells and chemical hapten exposure. TCRdb re-called the RACE reads through MiXCR, storing one row per CDR3 protein. The table lists about 250,000 distinct CDR3 sequences, roughly 7.7% of them singletons. Sequenced material: whole blood, taken in connection with sensitization to the hapten diphenylcyclopropenone (DPC). These TCRs come from a man in his late teens or twenties with alopecia areata. Some clones in this sample may be carry-over from other donors' samples. Both conserved end residues are part of each CDR3. A D gene is named only where the DNA matches it firmly. Expanded clones get a size class; other rows say once, few or many, or leave the size out.

j_gene,abundance,v_gene,d_gene,CDR3nt,CDR3aa
TRBJ1-4,.,TRBV14,.,TGTGCCAGCAGCGCAGGGTTCTATGAAAAACTGTTTTTT,CASSAGFYEKLFF
TRBJ1-1,.,TRBV6-1,.,TGTGCCAGCAGTGAATTTAGCCTCCCGGAGAACACTGAAGCTTTCTTT,CASSEFSLPENTEAFF
TRBJ1-6,.,TRBV27,.,TGTGCCAGCAGTTTCGTTATCGGTGGATCCTATAATTCACCCCTCCACTTT,CASSFVIGGSYNSPLHF
TRBJ2-2,.,TRBV9,.,TGTGCCAGCAGTGCAGGGACGAGCACCGGGGAGCTGTTTTTT,CASSAGTSTGELFF
TRBJ2-2,many,TRBV11-2,.,TGTGCCAGCAGCTTGGACAGGAACACCGGGGAGCTGTTTTTT,CASSLDRNTGELFF
TRBJ2-7,.,TRBV5-1,.,TGCGCCAGCAGCTCCAACAGCTACGAGCAGTACTTC,CASSSNSYEQYF
TRBJ1-6,few,TRBV20-1,TRBD1,TGCAGTGCTTGGGGGGACAGGGAAGGTGGACCCCTCCACTTT,CSAWGDREGGPLHF
TRBJ2-3,.,TRBV4-3,.,TGCGCCAGCAGCCAAGTCTGGGACCCATTCACAGATACGCAGTATTTT,CASSQVWDPFTDTQYF
TRBJ2-7,few,TRBV5-1,TRBD1,TGCGCCAGCAGCTTGGGTCCCGGGACAGGGTCCTACGAGCAGTACTTC,CASSLGPGTGSYEQYF
TRBJ2-7,few,TRBV27,.,TGTGCCAGCAGTGCAAATTGGGACAACTCCTACGAGCAGTACTTC,CASSANWDNSYEQYF
TRBJ1-1,few,TRBV7-9,TRBD1,TGTGCCAGCAGCTCTCGACAGGGGACGGGACCTGAAGCTTTCTTT,CASSSRQGTGPEAFF
TRBJ1-3,many,TRBV6-5,.,TGTGCCAGCCGGGGCTCTGGAAACACCATATATTTT,CASRGSGNTIYF
TRBJ1-6,many,TRBV7-8,TRBD1,TGTGCCAGCAGCCAGGGGGCGGCTAATTCACCCCTCCACTTT,CASSQGAANSPLHF
TRBJ2-4,.,TRBV11-2,TRBD2,TGTGCCAGCAGGGCCGGGACTAGGAAAAACATTCAGTACTTC,CASRAGTRKNIQYF
TRBJ2-3,.,TRBV20-1,.,TGCAGTGCTAAGGGCGGGGGCGATTCAGATACGCAGTATTTT,CSAKGGGDSDTQYF
TRBJ1-5,few,TRBV5-1,TRBD1,TGCGCCAGCAGCCCAGGGGGAGACACCGGGCCCCAGCATTTT,CASSPGGDTGPQHF